What follows are 26 T cell receptor beta chains derived from one specimen sequenced in a study of cytomegalovirus exposure and HLA in healthy donors. In the PCR, 60 Vbeta and 13 Jbeta primers were used. TCRdb's table, derived via immunoSEQ multiplex PCR, lists solely in-frame clones and lacks some. The table shows roughly 190,000 clones, with roughly 80% occurring only once. The material sequenced was PBMCs. The receptor source for this set is a woman aged 25 to 39 in good health and CMV-seropositive.

V gene TRBV4-1 combines with J gene TRBJ1-4; 7 nucleotides align to TRBD1. V shed 5 bases, J shed 4 bases, and the junction held 19 bases outside the gene matches. The CDR3 spans 19 residues. Germline CDR1 is MGHRA and CDR2 is YSYEKL. The CDR3 loop is CASSGHLRGAPHSNEKLFF. CDR3 nucleotide sequence: TGCGCCAGCAGCGGCCACCTCAGGGGGGCCCCGCATAGTAATGAAAAACTGTTTTTT.

The chain employs TRBV28 and TRBJ1-1; D is unresolved. The germline V and J ends were trimmed by 7 bases and 5 bases, with 11 bases remaining between them. The length of the CDR3 is 12 residues. The germline V gene has CDR1 MDHEN and CDR2 SYDVKM. CDR3 protein: CASITSGTEAFF. The CDR3 DNA reads as TGTGCCAGCATTACGTCAGGTACTGAAGCTTTCTTT.

The J gene is TRBJ1-1, the V gene TRBV11-2, with 9 positions matching TRBD1. The germline gives CDR1 SGHAT, CDR2 FQNNGV. With 4 bases clipped from V and 1 base from J, the junction kept 10 bases outside the gene matches. The CDR3 runs to 17 residues. The CDR3, as DNA: TGTGCCAGCAGCTCCCGAGCCGGGACAGGGCCGAACACTGAAGCTTTCTTT. It codes for CASSSRAGTGPNTEAFF.

This clone was seen more than once but under ten times. The V call is TRBV6-4, the J call TRBJ1-4; 9 bases align to TRBD1. V lost 4 bases and J lost 5; bases outside the gene matches: 5. The CDR3 has 15 residues. Germline lookup yields CDR1 MRHNA and CDR2 SNTAGT. The DNA for the CDR3 is TGTGCCAGCAGTGCCACAGGGGGCACGAATGAAAAACTGTTTTTT. Protein sequence: CASSATGGTNEKLFF.

This clone was found a few times. The CDR3 nucleotides are TGTGCCAGCAGTTCAGGGTTCGGGGAAAAACTGTTTTTT. It yields the protein CASSSGFGEKLFF. V is TRBV2 and J is TRBJ1-4; D is possibly TRBD1 (5 bases). V shed 5 bases and J shed 8 bases, with 12 bases lying between them. The CDR3 consists of 13 residues. From germline, CDR1 is SNHLY and CDR2 FYNNEI.

The chain is built from TRBV7-2 and TRBJ2-7; D remains ambiguous. This CDR3 spans 15 amino acids. Trimming pared 3 bases from V and 2 bases from J, leaving 14 bases between. CDR1 is SGHTA, CDR2 FQGNSA, per germline. CDR3 loop: CASSFQAVPPYEQYF. In DNA form, the CDR3 reads TGTGCCAGCAGCTTCCAAGCTGTCCCTCCCTACGAGCAGTACTTC.

The genes are TRBV10-3 and TRBJ2-7; a weak D match, TRBD2 (5 bases). Germline V gene sequence: CDR1 ENHRY, CDR2 SYGVKD. The CDR3 extends over 12 amino acids. Trimming shortened V by 8 bases and J by 5 bases, and 13 bases separated the two germline ends. The CDR3 DNA follows: TGTGCCATCTCACGCGGGTTCAACGAGCAGTACTTC. Its translation is CAISRGFNEQYF.

CDR3 DNA sequence: TGTGCCAGCTCACCAGCGGCTAGCGGGAGCAATGAGCAGTTCTTC. It codes for CASSPAASGSNEQFF. The chain uses TRBV18 and TRBJ2-1; the match to TRBD2 covers 10 bases. The CDR3 covers 15 residues. The ends lost 2 bases at V and 6 bases at J; junction bases unmatched: 4. Germline V lookup: CDR1 KGHSH, CDR2 LQKENI.

This clone has just a few counts. The V gene is TRBV5-1, the J gene TRBJ2-7; the match to TRBD1 covers 8 bases. This CDR3 is 14 amino acids long. Germline lookup yields CDR1 SGHRS and CDR2 YFSETQ. The V gene end was trimmed by 4 bases and the J gene end by 5 bases; junction bases not matched to a gene: 8. The DNA of the CDR3 is TGCGCCAGCAGCAACTATAAGGGACAGGACGAGCAGTACTTC. It is translated as CASSNYKGQDEQYF.

This clone was seen once. V gene TRBV6-6 combines with J gene TRBJ2-7; TRBD2 matches 7 bases. Unmatched junction bases numbered 6, after V lost 2 bases and J lost 5 bases. The CDR3 runs to 14 residues. Germline V gene sequence: CDR1 MNHNY, CDR2 SVGAGI (reference sequence). For the CDR3, the DNA is TGTGCCAGCAGTTACACCGGGAGGAACCACGAGCAGTACTTC. Translated, it gives CASSYTGRNHEQYF.

The chain recombines TRBV4-1 with TRBJ1-1; 8 bases map to TRBD1. This CDR3 has 17 residues. V trimming: 6 bases; J trimming: 1 base; junction bases outside the gene matches: 13. CDR1 and CDR2 from the germline V gene are MGHRA and YSYEKL. CDR3 sequence reads: CASRHANNRGGNTEAFF. The CDR3 nucleotides are TGCGCCAGCAGACACGCAAACAACAGGGGGGGGAACACTGAAGCTTTCTTT.

The chain couples TRBV18 to TRBJ2-5; TRBD1 agrees at 8 bases. Germline V gene lookup returns CDR1 KGHSH and CDR2 LQKENI. CDR3 size: 15 residues. V gave up 3 bases and J gave up 4 bases; unmatched junction bases: 7. As DNA, the CDR3 is TGTGCCAGCTCACCGGTAATTGACAGGGGAGAGACCCAGTACTTC. The encoded protein is CASSPVIDRGETQYF.

This clone has only one observation. V is TRBV13 and J is TRBJ2-3, with D maybe TRBD2 (6 bases). V dropped 5 bases and J dropped 2 bases, with 20 bases sitting between them. Looked up from germline, CDR1 is PRHDT and CDR2 is FYEKMQ (reference sequence). The CDR3 sequence is 17 residues long. Written as DNA, the CDR3 is TGTGCCAGCAGCCTACGTCGGGGGAGTGGGCCCACAGATACGCAGTATTTT. The encoded protein is CASSLRRGSGPTDTQYF.

The CDR3: CASSLEGDGNTIYF. In DNA form, the CDR3 reads TGTGCCAGCAGCTTAGAAGGAGATGGAAACACCATATATTTT. The rearrangement joins TRBV7-2 to TRBJ1-3; the D is unclear. This CDR3 spans 14 amino acids. Germline CDR1 and CDR2: SGHTA and FQGNSA. Trimming took 1 base from V and 3 from J, leaving 7 bases between them.

The J gene is TRBJ2-2, the V gene TRBV6-1; TRBD1 is a possible D gene (5 bases). The CDR3 is 16 amino acids. V was pared by 4 bases and J by 5 bases, with 17 bases between. The germline V gene encodes CDR1 MNHNS and CDR2 SASEGT. CDR3 sequence: CASSGSPGKGTGELFF. DNA of the CDR3: TGTGCCAGCAGTGGTTCTCCAGGGAAGGGTACCGGGGAGCTGTTTTTT.

The genes are TRBV28 and TRBJ1-4; 8 positions match TRBD1. V shed 5 bases and J 6 bases; nucleotides not matched to a gene: 8. CDR3 length equals 15 residues. The germline V gene has CDR1 MDHEN and CDR2 SYDVKM. CDR3 protein: CASSPWTGQDEKLFF. In DNA form, the CDR3 reads TGTGCCAGCAGTCCCTGGACAGGGCAGGATGAAAAACTGTTTTTT.

The V call is TRBV7-8, the J call TRBJ1-5; D ambiguous. Germline CDR1 is SGHVS and CDR2 is FQNEAQ. V lost 3 bases and J 3 bases, leaving 6 bases between the germline ends. The CDR3 runs 13 residues. CDR3 DNA sequence: TGTGCCAGCAGCTTCATCCCCAATCAGCCCCAGCATTTT. Residues: CASSFIPNQPQHF.

The rearrangement uses TRBV6-6 and TRBJ1-5; D ambiguous. V was pared by 6 bases and J by 7 bases, with 16 bases between. The CDR3 is 14 amino acids. Germline values: CDR1 MNHNY, CDR2 SVGAGI (reference sequence). The CDR3 DNA reads TGTGCCAGCAGCTGGGGAGGGAAAGGACAGCCCCAGCATTTT. Protein: CASSWGGKGQPQHF.

The V gene is TRBV10-1, the J gene TRBJ2-4; D ambiguous. Trimming cost V 7 bases and J 0 bases, with 16 bases left between them. Germline CDR1 reads WNHNN; CDR2 reads SYGVQD (reference sequence). The length of the CDR3 is 16 residues. The CDR3: CASMASGTLAKNIQYF. The DNA of the CDR3 is TGCGCCAGCATGGCATCAGGTACACTAGCCAAAAACATTCAGTACTTC.

J is TRBJ2-3 and V is TRBV7-2; 7 bases line up with TRBD2. J gave up 2 bases and V 5 bases, and 13 bases lay outside the gene matches. Germline CDR1 reads SGHTA; CDR2 reads FQGNSA. CDR3 length: 17 residues. For the CDR3, the DNA is TGTGCCAGCAGCAAATTCCCGCGGGGGTGGGACACAGATACGCAGTATTTT. Amino acid sequence: CASSKFPRGWDTDTQYF.

This clone was counted only a few times. The gene calls are TRBV4-3 and TRBJ1-4; D is ambiguous. The germline CDR1 and CDR2 sequences are LGHNA and YSLEER. Trimming left V 0 bases short and J 2 bases short, with 16 bases between. The CDR3 runs 18 residues. CDR3 residues: CASSQESPNSYTNEKLFF. CDR3 DNA sequence: TGCGCCAGCAGCCAAGAAAGCCCTAACAGCTACACTAATGAAAAACTGTTTTTT.

This clone was detected only once. The rearrangement joins TRBV7-2 to TRBJ1-3, with D perhaps matching TRBD1 (6 bases). CDR1 is SGHTA and CDR2 is FQGNSA in the germline V gene. This CDR3 spans 15 amino acids. V was clipped by 0 bases and J by 0 bases, with 6 bases between them. CDR3 nucleotides: TGTGCCAGCAGCTTAGCACAGGGCTCTGGAAACACCATATATTTT. This translates into CASSLAQGSGNTIYF.

This clone was counted a single time. The chain uses TRBV27 and TRBJ2-6; D is possibly TRBD2 (6 bases). CDR3 length equals 17 residues. Trimming took off 4 bases at V and 0 bases at J, with 13 bases between the two ends. Germline values: CDR1 MNHEY, CDR2 SMNVEV (reference sequence). The CDR3 region is CASSSHGGGSGANVLTF. DNA of the CDR3: TGTGCCAGCAGTTCGCACGGGGGAGGCTCTGGGGCCAACGTCCTGACTTTC.

This sequence joins TRBV5-6 and TRBJ2-3; tentatively, D is TRBD1 (6 bases). The germline V gene has CDR1 SGHDT and CDR2 YYEEEE. CDR3 length equals 13 residues. Trimming shortened V by 2 bases and J by 6 bases, and 10 bases separated the two germline ends. The CDR3 DNA reads TGTGCCAGCAGCTTATTTAGGGGGGATACGCAGTATTTT. This gives the protein CASSLFRGDTQYF.

The chain employs TRBV5-1 and TRBJ1-1, with 11 bases lining up with TRBD1. The CDR3 runs to 14 residues. Unmatched junction bases numbered 8, after V lost 6 bases and J lost 7 bases. Germline V gene data show CDR1 as SGHRS and CDR2 as YFSETQ. The CDR3 DNA follows: TGCGCCAGCACCCTGAGGACAGGGGGCAATGAAGCTTTCTTT. Translating gives CASTLRTGGNEAFF.

The chain couples TRBV2 to TRBJ2-2; the D is unclear. The V gene lost 2 bases and the J gene lost 7 bases, with 8 bases spanning the gap. Germline CDR1 and CDR2: SNHLY and FYNNEI. The CDR3 length is 13 residues. The CDR3 sequence is CASSELGDGELFF. The DNA of the CDR3 is TGTGCCAGCAGTGAACTAGGCGACGGGGAGCTGTTTTTT.